This T cell receptor beta chain was documented in a study of T cells in Graves' hyperthyroidism and ophthalmopathy. Using RNA transcripts as the source, TCR beta CDR3 regions were amplified. An initial round of RT-PCR targeting the TCR CDR3 relied on the HTBI primer set. TCRdb re-analysed the multiplex PCR reads in MiXCR, keeping a single row per CDR3 protein. The data contain some 400,000 distinct CDR3 sequences, around an eighth of them seen just once; the ten biggest clones take up roughly 20%. In this sample, this clonotype turned up a few times. Germline values: CDR1 SGHAT, CDR2 FQNNGV. Trimming removed 7 bases at V and 0 bases at J, with 15 bases between. This CDR3 contains 16 residues.

This TCR was sampled from a man aged 25-40 years with Graves' hyperthyroidism that later progressed to Graves' ophthalmopathy. The chain couples TRBV11-2 to TRBJ2-2, with a weak D call TRBD1 (6 bases). Specimen: blood. In DNA form, the CDR3 reads TGTGCCAGCACGCCCTCGGGACATACGAACACCGGGGAGCTGTTTTTT. It encodes CASTPSGHTNTGELFF.